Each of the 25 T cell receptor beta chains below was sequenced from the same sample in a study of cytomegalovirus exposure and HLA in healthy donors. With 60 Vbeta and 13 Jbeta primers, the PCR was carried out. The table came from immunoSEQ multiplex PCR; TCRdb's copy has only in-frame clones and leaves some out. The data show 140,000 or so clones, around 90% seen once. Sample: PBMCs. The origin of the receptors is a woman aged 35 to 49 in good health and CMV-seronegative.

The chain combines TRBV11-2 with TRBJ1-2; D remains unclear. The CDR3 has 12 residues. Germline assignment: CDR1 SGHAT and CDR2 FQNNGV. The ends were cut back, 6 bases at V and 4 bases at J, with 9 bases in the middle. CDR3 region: CASSREGYGYTF. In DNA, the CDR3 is TGTGCCAGCAGTCGGGAAGGCTATGGCTACACCTTC.

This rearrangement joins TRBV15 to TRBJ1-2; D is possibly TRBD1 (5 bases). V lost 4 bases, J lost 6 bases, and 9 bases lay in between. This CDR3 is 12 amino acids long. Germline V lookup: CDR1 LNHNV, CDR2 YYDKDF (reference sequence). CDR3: CATSTAGHGYTF. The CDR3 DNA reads TGTGCCACCAGCACCGCAGGGCATGGCTACACCTTC.

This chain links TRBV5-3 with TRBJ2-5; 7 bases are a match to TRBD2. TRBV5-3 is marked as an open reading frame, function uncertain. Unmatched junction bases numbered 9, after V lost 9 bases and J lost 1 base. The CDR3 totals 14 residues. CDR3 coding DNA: TGTGCCAACCACCGGGACTACCCCCAAGAGACCCAGTACTTC. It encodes CANHRDYPQETQYF.

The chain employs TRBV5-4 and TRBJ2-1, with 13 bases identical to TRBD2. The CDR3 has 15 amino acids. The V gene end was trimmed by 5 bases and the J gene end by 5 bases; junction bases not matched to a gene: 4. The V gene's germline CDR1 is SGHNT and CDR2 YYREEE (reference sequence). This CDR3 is CASSRTSGSNNEQFF. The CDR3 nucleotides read TGTGCCAGCAGTCGGACTAGCGGGAGTAACAATGAGCAGTTCTTC.

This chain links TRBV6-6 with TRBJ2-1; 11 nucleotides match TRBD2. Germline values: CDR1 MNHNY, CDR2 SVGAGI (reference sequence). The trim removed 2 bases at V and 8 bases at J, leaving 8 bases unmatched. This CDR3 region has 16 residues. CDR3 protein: CASSYVLAGGPDEQFF. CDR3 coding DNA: TGTGCCAGCAGTTACGTGCTAGCGGGAGGCCCCGATGAGCAGTTCTTC.

CDR3 region: CASSLVIGTNTEAFF. DNA of the CDR3: TGTGCCAGCAGCTTGGTCATCGGGACTAACACTGAAGCTTTCTTT. The gene calls are TRBV11-3 and TRBJ1-1; maybe TRBD1 (5 bases). Germline loops: CDR1 SGHNT, CDR2 YENEEA. This CDR3 is built from 15 residues. Trimming pared 3 bases from V and 2 bases from J, leaving 13 bases between.

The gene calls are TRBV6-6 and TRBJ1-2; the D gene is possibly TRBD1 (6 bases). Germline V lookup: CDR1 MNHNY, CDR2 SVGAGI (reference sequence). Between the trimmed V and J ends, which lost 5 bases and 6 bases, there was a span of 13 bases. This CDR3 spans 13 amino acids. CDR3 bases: TGTGCCAGCAGTACTCAGACAGGAAATGGCTACACCTTC. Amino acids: CASSTQTGNGYTF.

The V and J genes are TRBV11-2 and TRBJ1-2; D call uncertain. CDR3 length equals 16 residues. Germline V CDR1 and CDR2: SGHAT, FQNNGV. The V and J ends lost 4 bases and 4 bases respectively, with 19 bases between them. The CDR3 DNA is TGTGCCAGCAGCTCACAAGGTGGGTCGACTCCCTATGGCTACACCTTC. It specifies CASSSQGGSTPYGYTF.

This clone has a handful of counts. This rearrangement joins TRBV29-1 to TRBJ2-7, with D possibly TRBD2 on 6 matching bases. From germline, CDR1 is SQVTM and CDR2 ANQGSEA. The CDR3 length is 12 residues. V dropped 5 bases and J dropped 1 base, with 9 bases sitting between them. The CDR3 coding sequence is TGCAGCGTTTCCCGGGGGTCCTACGAGCAGTACTTC. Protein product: CSVSRGSYEQYF.

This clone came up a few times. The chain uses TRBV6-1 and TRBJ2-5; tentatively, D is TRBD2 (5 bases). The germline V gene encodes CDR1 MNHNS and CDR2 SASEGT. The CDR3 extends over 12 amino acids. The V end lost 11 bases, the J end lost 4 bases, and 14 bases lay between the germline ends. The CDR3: CAGRGRGETQYF. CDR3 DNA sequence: TGTGCCGGCCGAGGGAGAGGAGAGACCCAGTACTTC.

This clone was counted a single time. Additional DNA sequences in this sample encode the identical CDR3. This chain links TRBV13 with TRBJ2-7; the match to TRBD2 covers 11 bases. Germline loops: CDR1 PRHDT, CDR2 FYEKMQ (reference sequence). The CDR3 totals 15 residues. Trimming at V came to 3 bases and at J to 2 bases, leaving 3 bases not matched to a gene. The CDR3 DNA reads TGTGCCAGCAGCTTGACTAGCGGGGACGCCTACGAGCAGTACTTC. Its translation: CASSLTSGDAYEQYF.

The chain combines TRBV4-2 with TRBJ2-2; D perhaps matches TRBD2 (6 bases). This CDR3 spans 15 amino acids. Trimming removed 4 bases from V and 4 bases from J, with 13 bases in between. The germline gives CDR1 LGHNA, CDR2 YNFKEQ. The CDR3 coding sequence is TGTGCCAGCAGCCCTGGGACTTCCTCCACCGGGGAGCTGTTTTTT. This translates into CASSPGTSSTGELFF.

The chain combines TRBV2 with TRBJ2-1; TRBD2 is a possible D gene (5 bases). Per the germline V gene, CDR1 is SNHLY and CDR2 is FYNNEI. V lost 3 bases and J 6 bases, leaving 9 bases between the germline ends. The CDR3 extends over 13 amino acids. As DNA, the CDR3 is TGTGCCAGCAGTGATAGACTATCCAATGAGCAGTTCTTC. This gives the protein CASSDRLSNEQFF.

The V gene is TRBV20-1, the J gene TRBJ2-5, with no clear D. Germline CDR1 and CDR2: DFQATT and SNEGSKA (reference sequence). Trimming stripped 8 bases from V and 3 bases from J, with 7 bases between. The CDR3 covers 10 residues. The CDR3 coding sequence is TGCAGTAGCTCCAAAGAGACCCAGTACTTC. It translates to CSSSKETQYF.

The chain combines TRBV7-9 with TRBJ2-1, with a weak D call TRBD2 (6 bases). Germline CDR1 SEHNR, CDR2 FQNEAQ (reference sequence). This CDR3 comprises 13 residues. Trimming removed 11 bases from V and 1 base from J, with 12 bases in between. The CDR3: CADSAGSYNEQFF. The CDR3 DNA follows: TGTGCCGACTCAGCGGGTTCCTACAATGAGCAGTTCTTC.

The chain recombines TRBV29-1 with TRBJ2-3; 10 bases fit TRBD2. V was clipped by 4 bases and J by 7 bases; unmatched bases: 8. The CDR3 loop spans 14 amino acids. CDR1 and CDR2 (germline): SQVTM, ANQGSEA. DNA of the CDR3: TGCAGCGTTGTCTCTAGCGGGAGATGGAATACGCAGTATTTT. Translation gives CSVVSSGRWNTQYF.

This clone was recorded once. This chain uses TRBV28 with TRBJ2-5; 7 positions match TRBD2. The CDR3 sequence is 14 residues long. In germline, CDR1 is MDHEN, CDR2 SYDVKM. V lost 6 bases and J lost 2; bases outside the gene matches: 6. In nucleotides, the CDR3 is TGTGCCAGCAGCCCTAGCGGATCTCAAGAGACCCAGTACTTC. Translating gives CASSPSGSQETQYF.

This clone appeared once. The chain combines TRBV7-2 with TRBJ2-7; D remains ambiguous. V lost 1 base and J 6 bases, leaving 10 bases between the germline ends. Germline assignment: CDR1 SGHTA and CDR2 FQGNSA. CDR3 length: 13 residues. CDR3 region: CASSLVYDSEQYF. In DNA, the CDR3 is TGTGCCAGCAGCTTAGTCTACGACTCCGAGCAGTACTTC.

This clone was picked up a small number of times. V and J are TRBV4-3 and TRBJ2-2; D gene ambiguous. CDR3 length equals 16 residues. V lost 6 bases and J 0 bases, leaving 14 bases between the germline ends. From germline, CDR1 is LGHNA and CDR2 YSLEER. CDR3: CASSQNTPANTGELFF. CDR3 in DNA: TGCGCCAGCAGTCAAAACACACCCGCGAACACCGGGGAGCTGTTTTTT.

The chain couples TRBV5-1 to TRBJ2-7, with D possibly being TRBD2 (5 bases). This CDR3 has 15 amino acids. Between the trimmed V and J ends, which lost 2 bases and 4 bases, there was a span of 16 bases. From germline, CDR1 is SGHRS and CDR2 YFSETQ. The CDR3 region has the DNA TGCGCCAGCAGCTTTGAGGGCGGGTTTAGATACGAGCAGTACTTC. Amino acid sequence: CASSFEGGFRYEQYF. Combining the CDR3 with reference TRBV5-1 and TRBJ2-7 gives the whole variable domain KAGVTQTPRYLIKTRGQQVTLSCSPISGHRSVSWYQQTPGQGLQFLFEYFSETQRNKGNFPGRFSGRQFSNSRSEMNVSTLELGDSALYLCASSFEGGFRYEQYFGPGTRLTVT.

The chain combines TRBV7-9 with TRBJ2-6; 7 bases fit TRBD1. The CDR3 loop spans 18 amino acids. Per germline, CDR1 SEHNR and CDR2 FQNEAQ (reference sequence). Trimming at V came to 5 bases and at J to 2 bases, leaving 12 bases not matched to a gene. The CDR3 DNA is TGTGCCAGCAGCCTCACTAGACAGGGACCGACTGGGGCCAACGTCCTGACTTTC. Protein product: CASSLTRQGPTGANVLTF. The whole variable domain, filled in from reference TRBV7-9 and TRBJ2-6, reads DTGVSQNPRHKITKRGQNVTFRCDPISEHNRLYWYRQTLGQGPEFLTYFQNEAQLEKSRLLSDRFSAERPKGSFSTLEIQRTEQGDSAMYLCASSLTRQGPTGANVLTFGAGSRLTVL.

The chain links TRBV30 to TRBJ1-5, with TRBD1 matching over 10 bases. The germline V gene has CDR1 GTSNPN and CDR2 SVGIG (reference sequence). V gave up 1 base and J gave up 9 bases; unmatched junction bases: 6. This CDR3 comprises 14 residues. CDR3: CAWSGDRGDGPQHF. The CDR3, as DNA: TGTGCCTGGAGTGGGGACAGGGGAGATGGGCCCCAGCATTTT.

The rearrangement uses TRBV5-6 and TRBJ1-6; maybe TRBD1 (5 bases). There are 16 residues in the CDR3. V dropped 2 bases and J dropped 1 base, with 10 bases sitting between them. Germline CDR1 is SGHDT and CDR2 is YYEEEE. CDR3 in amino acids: CASSLQVRSYNSPLHF. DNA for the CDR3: TGTGCCAGCAGCTTACAGGTCAGATCCTATAATTCACCCCTCCACTTT.

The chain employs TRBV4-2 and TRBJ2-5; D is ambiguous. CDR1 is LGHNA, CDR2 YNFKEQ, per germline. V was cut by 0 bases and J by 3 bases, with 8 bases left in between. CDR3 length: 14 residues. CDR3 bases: TGTGCCAGCAGCCAAGAGTCCAGGAAAGAGACCCAGTACTTC. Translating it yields CASSQESRKETQYF.

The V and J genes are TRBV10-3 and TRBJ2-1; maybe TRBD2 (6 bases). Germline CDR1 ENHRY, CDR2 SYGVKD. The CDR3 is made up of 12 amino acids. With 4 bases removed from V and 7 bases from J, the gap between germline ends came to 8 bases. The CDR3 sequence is CAISGRENEQFF. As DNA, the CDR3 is TGTGCCATCAGTGGACGGGAGAATGAGCAGTTCTTC.